This is a list of T cell receptor beta chains from one sample in a study of T cell changes during pregnancy in multiple sclerosis. Sequencing was performed with immunoSEQ multiplex PCR; in TCRdb, only in-frame clones are kept and a portion is missing. This repertoire shows 50,000 or so clones, about nine tenths found once; its top ten account for 0.45% to 0.65%. The source was CD4+ T cells from peripheral blood mononuclear cells, collected after pregnancy. These receptors all come from a female donor with multiple sclerosis, enrolled in a pregnancy study. Both conserved end residues are part of each CDR3. Each record gives: D gene, clone size, V gene, J gene, CDR3 protein, CDR3 DNA. A D gene is named only where the DNA matches it firmly. Expanded clones get a size class; other rows say once, few or many, or leave the size out.

TRBD1,-,TRBV7-3,TRBJ1-1,CASSLTPDRDTEAFF,TGTGCCAGCAGCTTAACCCCGGACAGGGACACTGAAGCTTTCTTT
-,-,TRBV11-2,TRBJ1-2,CASSRQPTFGYTF,TGTGCCAGCAGCCGTCAACCTACGTTTGGCTACACCTTC
-,-,TRBV5-4,TRBJ1-2,CASSLIALDYTF,TGTGCCAGCAGCTTGATCGCACTTGACTACACCTTC
-,-,TRBV11-3,TRBJ1-1,CASSLSWEGRAEAFF,TGTGCCAGCAGCTTATCGTGGGAGGGGCGGGCTGAAGCTTTCTTT
-,once,TRBV6-1,TRBJ1-2,CASSESLGRANYGYTF,TGTGCCAGCAGTGAAAGTCTGGGCAGGGCTAACTATGGCTACACCTTC
TRBD2,-,TRBV19,TRBJ2-3,CASSQRDSTDTQYF,TGTGCCAGTAGTCAGCGGGACAGCACAGATACGCAGTATTTT
-,-,TRBV2,TRBJ2-7,CASRPGGNSYEQYF,TGTGCCAGCAGGCCAGGAGGGAATTCCTACGAGCAGTACTTC
TRBD1,-,TRBV28,TRBJ2-1,CATSTGGPYNEQFF,TGTGCCACCTCGACAGGGGGACCCTACAATGAGCAGTTCTTC
-,-,TRBV5-5,TRBJ1-1,CASSLVWTANTEAFF,TGTGCCAGCAGCTTGGTTTGGACAGCGAACACTGAAGCTTTCTTT
-,-,TRBV9,TRBJ2-1,CASSITGGSYNEQFF,TGTGCCAGCAGCATCACTGGGGGGTCCTACAATGAGCAGTTCTTC
-,few,TRBV2,TRBJ2-1,CASSEPFHNEQFF,TGTGCCAGCAGTGAACCGTTCCACAATGAGCAGTTCTTC
-,once,TRBV30,TRBJ1-2,CAWSVPGDYGYTF,TGTGCCTGGAGTGTACCTGGAGACTATGGCTACACCTTC
-,-,TRBV11-3,TRBJ2-7,CASSFGLQPIPQYF,TGTGCCAGCAGCTTCGGACTACAACCGATTCCTCAGTACTTC
TRBD1,-,TRBV6-1,TRBJ1-2,CASRPGTGMYGYTF,TGTGCCAGCAGGCCCGGGACAGGGATGTATGGCTACACCTTC
-,-,TRBV9,TRBJ2-7,CASSVAVTGDEQYF,TGTGCCAGCAGCGTAGCTGTGACGGGAGACGAGCAGTACTTC
-,-,TRBV7-2,TRBJ1-1,CASSLQSSGRGTEAFF,TGTGCCAGCAGCCTCCAGTCGTCGGGTCGGGGCACTGAAGCTTTCTTT
TRBD1,-,TRBV6-5,TRBJ1-4,CASRPRQGDLGKLFF,TGTGCCAGCAGACCGAGACAGGGGGATCTAGGGAAACTGTTTTTT
-,-,TRBV11-3,TRBJ1-1,CASSTGGVARENTEAFF,TGTGCCAGCAGCACGGGGGGGGTAGCCAGGGAGAACACTGAAGCTTTCTTT
TRBD1,-,TRBV23-1,TRBJ2-1,CASSQGQGAISEQFF,TGCGCCAGCAGTCAAGGACAGGGGGCTATCAGTGAGCAGTTCTTC
TRBD2,-,TRBV19,TRBJ2-3,CASSMLAGGSDTQYF,TGTGCCAGTAGTATGTTAGCGGGAGGCTCAGATACGCAGTATTTT
-,-,TRBV21-1,TRBJ2-1,CASSKAAGGGRIGNEQFF,TGTGCCAGCAGCAAAGCGGCGGGGGGCGGGAGGATTGGTAATGAGCAGTTCTTC
TRBD2,-,TRBV6-1,TRBJ2-5,CASSELRAGGYGETQYF,TGTGCCAGCAGTGAATTGCGAGCGGGAGGTTATGGAGAGACCCAGTACTTC
TRBD2,-,TRBV5-1,TRBJ2-5,CASSSRLAGVDLSSRETQYF,TGCGCCAGCAGCTCCCGACTAGCGGGAGTTGATTTGTCGTCAAGAGAGACCCAGTACTTC
-,-,TRBV6-1,TRBJ1-6,CASSESDGVSPLHF,TGTGCCAGCAGTGAATCAGACGGGGTTTCACCCCTCCACTTT
TRBD2,-,TRBV6-6,TRBJ2-1,CASTHTAGGDYNEQFF,TGTGCCAGCACCCATACCGCGGGAGGGGACTACAATGAGCAGTTCTTC
TRBD1,once,TRBV25-1,TRBJ1-2,CASSESIAGQGRNGYTF,TGTGCCAGCAGTGAATCAATCGCGGGACAGGGAAGGAATGGCTACACCTTC
TRBD2,-,TRBV7-3,TRBJ2-1,CASSSLAGGSLNEQFF,TGTGCCAGCAGCTCACTAGCGGGAGGGTCGCTCAATGAGCAGTTCTTC
-,-,TRBV28,TRBJ2-2,CASSPGLRDTGELFF,TGTGCCAGCAGCCCGGGACTGAGGGACACCGGGGAGCTGTTTTTT
-,-,TRBV18,TRBJ2-3,CASSPPSVGTDTQYF,TGTGCCAGCTCACCACCTAGCGTGGGCACAGATACGCAGTATTTT
-,-,TRBV9,TRBJ2-2,CASSVGGLLSAEPGELFF,TGTGCCAGCAGCGTAGGTGGACTCTTAAGCGCCGAGCCCGGGGAGCTGTTTTTT
TRBD2,-,TRBV4-2,TRBJ2-5,CASSQGASGGIQETQYF,TGTGCCAGCAGCCAAGGGGCTAGCGGGGGCATTCAAGAGACCCAGTACTTC
-,-,TRBV28,TRBJ2-3,CASSDFGGQAPDTQYF,TGTGCCAGCAGTGACTTTGGGGGCCAAGCCCCAGATACGCAGTATTTT
-,-,TRBV2,TRBJ2-2,CASPDTGELFF,TGTGCCAGCCCTGACACCGGGGAGCTGTTTTTT
TRBD1,-,TRBV5-1,TRBJ2-7,CASRSAGTGDYEQYF,TGCGCCAGCAGAAGCGCCGGTACAGGGGACTACGAGCAGTACTTC
TRBD2,-,TRBV19,TRBJ2-4,CASSIVGTGGPQNIQYF,TGTGCCAGTAGTATAGTCGGGACGGGAGGGCCCCAAAACATTCAGTACTTC
-,-,TRBV7-2,TRBJ1-1,CASSTLTAFF,TGTGCCAGCAGCACTCTTACAGCTTTCTTT
TRBD1,-,TRBV19,TRBJ1-1,CASSIARTGSFTEAFF,TGTGCCAGTAGTATAGCCCGGACAGGGAGTTTCACTGAAGCTTTCTTT
-,-,TRBV27,TRBJ1-2,CASGRQYGYTF,TGTGCCAGCGGCAGACAGTATGGCTACACCTTC
-,-,TRBV11-2,TRBJ2-5,CASSLDGRYATQRLETQYF,TGTGCCAGCAGCTTAGATGGGAGGTACGCGACTCAGAGGTTAGAGACCCAGTACTTC
-,-,TRBV4-1,TRBJ1-2,CASSQVGGRDYGYTF,TGCGCCAGCAGCCAAGTAGGGGGACGGGACTATGGCTACACCTTC
TRBD2,-,TRBV7-8,TRBJ2-3,CASSLAGLAGTTDTQYF,TGTGCCAGCAGCTTAGCGGGACTAGCGGGAACCACAGATACGCAGTATTTT
TRBD2,-,TRBV18,TRBJ2-7,CASSLAGYSYEQYF,TGTGCCAGCTCACTAGCGGGATACTCCTACGAGCAGTACTTC
-,once,TRBV7-9,TRBJ2-7,CASSLSVLGGGPTSEQYF,TGTGCCAGCAGCTTATCTGTGCTAGGCGGGGGCCCAACCTCCGAGCAGTACTTC
TRBD2,-,TRBV7-2,TRBJ2-1,CASSSLAGYYNEQFF,TGTGCCAGCAGCTCCCTAGCGGGGTACTACAATGAGCAGTTCTTC
-,-,TRBV29-1,TRBJ2-7,CSVCASSGEQYF,TGCAGCGTGTGTGCCAGTAGCGGCGAGCAGTACTTC
-,-,TRBV6-6,TRBJ1-1,CASGLVGEATEAFF,TGTGCCAGCGGGTTAGTCGGGGAGGCCACTGAAGCTTTCTTT
TRBD2,-,TRBV9,TRBJ2-5,CASSVAVAGVETQYF,TGTGCCAGCAGCGTAGCAGTAGCGGGAGTTGAGACCCAGTACTTC